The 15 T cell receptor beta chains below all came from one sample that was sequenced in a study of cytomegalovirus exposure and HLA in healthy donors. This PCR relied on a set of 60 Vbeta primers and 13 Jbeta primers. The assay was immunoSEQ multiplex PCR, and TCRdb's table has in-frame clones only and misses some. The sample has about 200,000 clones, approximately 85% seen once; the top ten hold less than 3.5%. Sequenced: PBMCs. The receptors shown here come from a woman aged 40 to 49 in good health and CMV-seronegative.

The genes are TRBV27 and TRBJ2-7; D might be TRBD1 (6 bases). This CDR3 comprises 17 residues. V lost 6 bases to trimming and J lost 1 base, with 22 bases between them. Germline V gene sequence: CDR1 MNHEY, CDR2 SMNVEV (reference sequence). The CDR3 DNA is TGTGCCAGCAGCCCAACCCCCGGACAGCTACCGTCCTACGAGCAGTACTTC. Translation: CASSPTPGQLPSYEQYF.

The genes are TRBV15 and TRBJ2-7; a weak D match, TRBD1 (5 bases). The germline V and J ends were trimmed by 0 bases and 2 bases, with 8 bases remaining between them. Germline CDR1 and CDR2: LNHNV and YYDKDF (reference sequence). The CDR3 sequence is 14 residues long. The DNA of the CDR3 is TGTGCCACCAGCAGAGATCAGGGCCCCTACGAGCAGTACTTC. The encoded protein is CATSRDQGPYEQYF.

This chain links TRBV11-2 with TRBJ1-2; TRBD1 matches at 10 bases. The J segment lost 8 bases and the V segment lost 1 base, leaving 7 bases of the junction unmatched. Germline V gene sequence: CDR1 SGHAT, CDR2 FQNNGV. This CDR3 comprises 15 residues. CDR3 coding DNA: TGTGCCAGCAGCTTAGGACAGGGGGCTTTTGAGGGCTACACCTTC. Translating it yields CASSLGQGAFEGYTF.

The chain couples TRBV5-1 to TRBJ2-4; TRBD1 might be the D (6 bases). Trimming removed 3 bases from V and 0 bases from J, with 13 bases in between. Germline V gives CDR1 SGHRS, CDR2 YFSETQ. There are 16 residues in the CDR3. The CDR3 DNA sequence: TGCGCCAGCAGCTCAGGACAGAATCTAGCCAAAAACATTCAGTACTTC. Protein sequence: CASSSGQNLAKNIQYF.

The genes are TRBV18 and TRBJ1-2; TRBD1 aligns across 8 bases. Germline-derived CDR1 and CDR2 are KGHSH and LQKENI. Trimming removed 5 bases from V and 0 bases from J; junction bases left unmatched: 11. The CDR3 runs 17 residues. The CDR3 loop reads CASSTPLTGEPNYGYTF. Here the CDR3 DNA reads TGTGCCAGCTCAACTCCTTTGACAGGGGAACCTAACTATGGCTACACCTTC.

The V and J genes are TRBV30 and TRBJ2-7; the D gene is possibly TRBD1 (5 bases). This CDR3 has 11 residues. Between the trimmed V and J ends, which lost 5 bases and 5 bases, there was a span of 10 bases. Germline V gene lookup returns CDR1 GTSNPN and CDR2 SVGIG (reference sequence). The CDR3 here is CAWDQGNEQYF. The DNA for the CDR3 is TGTGCCTGGGACCAGGGAAACGAGCAGTACTTC.

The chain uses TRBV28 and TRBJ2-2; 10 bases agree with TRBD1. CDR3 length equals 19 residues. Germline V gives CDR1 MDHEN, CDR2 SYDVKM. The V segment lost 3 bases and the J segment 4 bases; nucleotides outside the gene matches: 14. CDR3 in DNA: TGTGCCAGCAGTTTCCCTATGAGACCGGGACAGGGGTCCACCGGGGAGCTGTTTTTT. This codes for CASSFPMRPGQGSTGELFF.

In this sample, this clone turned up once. CDR3 region: CAWSVVYEQYF. The CDR3 DNA sequence: TGTGCCTGGAGTGTCGTCTACGAGCAGTACTTC. The chain carries TRBV30 and TRBJ2-7; D is undetermined. V was shortened by 0 bases and J by 3 bases, with 3 bases between the two germline ends. Germline V gene lookup returns CDR1 GTSNPN and CDR2 SVGIG (reference sequence). The CDR3 spans 11 residues.

In DNA form, the CDR3 reads TGCGCCAGCAGCTTGGGACTAGCGGGATTCGGCTGGAGCACAGATACGCAGTATTTT. It translates to CASSLGLAGFGWSTDTQYF. This sequence joins TRBV5-1 and TRBJ2-3; 11 bases match TRBD2. The CDR3 spans 19 residues. Germline trimming cut 0 bases from V and 0 bases from J; bases unmatched to any gene: 9. Germline V CDR1 and CDR2: SGHRS, YFSETQ.

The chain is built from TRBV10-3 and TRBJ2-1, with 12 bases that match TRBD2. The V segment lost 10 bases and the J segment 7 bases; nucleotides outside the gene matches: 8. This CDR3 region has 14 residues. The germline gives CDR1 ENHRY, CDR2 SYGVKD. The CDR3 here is CATETSGSRNEQFF. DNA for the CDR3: TGTGCCACGGAGACTAGCGGGAGTAGAAATGAGCAGTTCTTC.

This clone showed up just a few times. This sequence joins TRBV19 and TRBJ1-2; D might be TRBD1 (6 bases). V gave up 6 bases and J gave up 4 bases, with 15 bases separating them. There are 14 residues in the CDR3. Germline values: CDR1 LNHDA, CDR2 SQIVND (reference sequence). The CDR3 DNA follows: TGTGCCAGTAGCAACAGGGAAACCTTCTATGGCTACACCTTC. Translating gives CASSNRETFYGYTF.

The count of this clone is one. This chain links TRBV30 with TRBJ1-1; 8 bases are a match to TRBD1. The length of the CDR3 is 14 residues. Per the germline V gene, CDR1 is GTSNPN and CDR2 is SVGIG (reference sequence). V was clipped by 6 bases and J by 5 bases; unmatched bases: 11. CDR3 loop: CACSRSGGRTEAFF. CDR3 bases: TGTGCCTGTTCCCGATCAGGGGGCCGGACTGAAGCTTTCTTT.

The CDR3 here is CASRPRGTEAFF. The CDR3 coding sequence is TGTGCCAGTAGGCCTAGGGGCACTGAAGCTTTCTTT. The chain couples TRBV19 to TRBJ1-1; tentative D call: TRBD1 (5 bases). This CDR3 is 12 amino acids long. CDR1 and CDR2 from the germline V gene are LNHDA and SQIVND (reference sequence). V lost 6 bases and J 4 bases, leaving 9 bases between the germline ends.

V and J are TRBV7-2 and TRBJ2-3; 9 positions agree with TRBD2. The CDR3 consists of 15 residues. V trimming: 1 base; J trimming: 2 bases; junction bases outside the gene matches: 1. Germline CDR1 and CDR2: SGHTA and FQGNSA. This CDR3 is CASSLVAGVTDTQYF. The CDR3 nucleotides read TGTGCCAGCAGCTTAGTAGCGGGAGTCACAGATACGCAGTATTTT.

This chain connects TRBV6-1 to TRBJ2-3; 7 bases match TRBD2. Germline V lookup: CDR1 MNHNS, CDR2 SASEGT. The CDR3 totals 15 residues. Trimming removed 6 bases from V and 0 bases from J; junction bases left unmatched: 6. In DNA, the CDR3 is TGTGCCAGCAGACCAAGAGCGGGGAGCACAGATACGCAGTATTTT. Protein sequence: CASRPRAGSTDTQYF.